What follows are 30 T cell receptor beta chains derived from one specimen sequenced in a study of blood T cell repertoires in COVID-19. Sequencing was performed with immunoSEQ multiplex PCR; in TCRdb, only in-frame clones are kept and a portion is missing. The sample holds approximately 160,000 clones, roughly 84% seen once. The sequencing input was peripheral blood. The receptors shown here come from a man aged 55 to 70 who had recovered from COVID-19.

This sequence joins TRBV7-9 and TRBJ2-5; possible D gene TRBD2, 7 bases. V was cut by 3 bases and J by 4 bases, with 12 bases left in between. Germline V gene data show CDR1 as SEHNR and CDR2 as FQNEAQ (reference sequence). There are 14 residues in the CDR3. CDR3 nucleotides: TGTGCCAGCAGCTTTTCAGGGGAGGGAGAGACCCAGTACTTC. It specifies CASSFSGEGETQYF. The whole variable domain, remainder taken from reference TRBV7-9 and TRBJ2-5, is DTGVSQNPRHKITKRGQNVTFRCDPISEHNRLYWYRQTLGQGPEFLTYFQNEAQLEKSRLLSDRFSAERPKGSFSTLEIQRTEQGDSAMYLCASSFSGEGETQYFGPGTRLLVL.

V usage is TRBV5-1 and J usage is TRBJ1-3; D gene unclear. The CDR3 is 16 residues long. Germline assignment: CDR1 SGHRS and CDR2 YFSETQ. Trimming left V 0 bases short and J 0 bases short, with 10 bases between. In DNA, the CDR3 is TGCGCCAGCAGCTTGGACCACGGGAACTCTGGAAACACCATATATTTT. Its protein product is CASSLDHGNSGNTIYF.

The rearrangement links TRBV12-5 to TRBJ2-3; perhaps TRBD2 as D (6 bases). Trimming removed 5 bases from V and 0 bases from J, with 15 bases in between. The germline V gene encodes CDR1 LGHNT and CDR2 FRNRAP. This CDR3 is built from 16 residues. The CDR3 sequence: CASGPGLRTSTDTQYF. DNA of the CDR3: TGTGCTAGTGGTCCGGGACTTCGTACTAGCACAGATACGCAGTATTTT. The full variable domain, rest sourced from reference TRBV12-5 and TRBJ2-3, is DARVTQTPRHKVTEMGQEVTMRCQPILGHNTVFWYRQTMMQGLELLAYFRNRAPLDDSGMPKDRFSAEMPDATLATLKIQPSEPRDSAVYFCASGPGLRTSTDTQYFGPGTRLTVL.

This chain connects TRBV7-6 to TRBJ1-2; D uncertain. Per the germline V gene, CDR1 is SGHVS and CDR2 is FNYEAQ. This CDR3 has 15 amino acids. Trimming pared 5 bases from V and 4 bases from J, leaving 17 bases between. CDR3 coding DNA: TGTGCCAGCAGCCCGCGGGGAGTCCCACGCTATGGCTACACCTTC. Translating it yields CASSPRGVPRYGYTF.

With regard to this clone: Other DNA sequences in this sample translate to the same CDR3. This rearrangement joins TRBV5-4 to TRBJ1-1, with TRBD1 matching over 7 bases. CDR3 length: 15 amino acids. After removal of 0 bases from V and 1 base from J, the junction contained 3 bases not matched to a gene. Germline CDR1 and CDR2: SGHNT and YYREEE (reference sequence). The CDR3 reads CASSLVDRENTEAFF. DNA for the CDR3: TGTGCCAGCAGCTTGGTAGACAGGGAGAACACTGAAGCTTTCTTT.

J is TRBJ1-2 and V is TRBV7-9, with TRBD1 identical over 9 bases. J was trimmed by 8 bases and V by 5 bases; bases with no gene match: 6. In germline, CDR1 is SEHNR, CDR2 FQNEAQ (reference sequence). The CDR3 contains 13 residues. The CDR3 nucleotides read TGTGCCAGCAGCCCCGGGACAGGGATCGGCTACACCTTC. As protein: CASSPGTGIGYTF.

This rearrangement joins TRBV15 to TRBJ1-2; D is ambiguous. Trimming took 1 base from V and 2 from J, leaving 11 bases between them. The CDR3 is 15 amino acids. Germline CDR1 is LNHNV and CDR2 is YYDKDF (reference sequence). As DNA, the CDR3 is TGTGCCACCAGCAGAGGACTCACTGGGAACTATGGCTACACCTTC. Translated: CATSRGLTGNYGYTF.

The rearrangement joins TRBV15 to TRBJ2-7; tentatively, D is TRBD1 (5 bases). Germline V gives CDR1 LNHNV, CDR2 YYDKDF (reference sequence). Trimming took off 6 bases at V and 2 bases at J, with 14 bases between the two ends. This CDR3 region has 14 residues. The CDR3 sequence: CATRAAGLAYEQYF. The CDR3 DNA follows: TGTGCCACCAGGGCGGCAGGGCTTGCCTACGAGCAGTACTTC.

This clone was detected only once. The chain links TRBV7-9 to TRBJ1-2; tentatively, D is TRBD1 (6 bases). The germline V gene encodes CDR1 SEHNR and CDR2 FQNEAQ (reference sequence). This CDR3 is built from 14 residues. V shed 5 bases and J shed 2 bases, with 12 bases lying between them. The CDR3 DNA reads TGTGCCAGCAGCCCCGGACAGCTGAACTATGGCTACACCTTC. Protein sequence: CASSPGQLNYGYTF.

This chain links TRBV11-3 with TRBJ2-7; the D gene is possibly TRBD1 (6 bases). Germline V lookup: CDR1 SGHNT, CDR2 YENEEA. The CDR3 loop spans 14 amino acids. The ends were cut back, 1 base at V and 5 bases at J, with 12 bases in the middle. CDR3 residues: CASSLGTGSHEQYF. The DNA of the CDR3 is TGTGCCAGCAGCTTAGGTACAGGGAGCCACGAGCAGTACTTC.

The chain joins TRBV7-6 to TRBJ2-1, with a weak D call TRBD2 (6 bases). Looked up from germline, CDR1 is SGHVS and CDR2 is FNYEAQ. The CDR3 is 16 residues long. Trimming took off 6 bases at V and 0 bases at J, with 15 bases between the two ends. The CDR3 DNA follows: TGTGCCAGCAGTCTCGGGGGTCAGAGCTCCTACAATGAGCAGTTCTTC. It specifies CASSLGGQSSYNEQFF. The whole variable domain, filled in from reference TRBV7-6 and TRBJ2-1, reads GAGVSQSPRYKVTKRGQDVALRCDPISGHVSLYWYRQALGQGPEFLTYFNYEAQQDKSGLPNDRFSAERPEGSISTLTIQRTEQRDSAMYRCASSLGGQSSYNEQFFGPGTRLTVL.

The rearrangement joins TRBV19 to TRBJ2-1; 7 bases are shared with TRBD2. With 6 bases clipped from V and 2 bases from J, the junction kept 4 bases outside the gene matches. CDR1 and CDR2 from the germline V gene are LNHDA and SQIVND (reference sequence). The CDR3 loop spans 14 amino acids. DNA of the CDR3: TGTGCCAGTAGCTGGACTAGGGCCTACAATGAGCAGTTCTTC. Translation: CASSWTRAYNEQFF.

This chain connects TRBV5-3 to TRBJ2-7, with D possibly TRBD2 on 6 matching bases. TRBV5-3 is flagged as an ORF with uncertain function. Between the trimmed V and J ends, which lost 4 bases and 0 bases, there was a span of 11 bases. The length of the CDR3 is 14 residues. The CDR3 nucleotides are TGTGCCAGAAGCCCCTGGGGAGGCTCCTACGAGCAGTACTTC. The encoded protein is CARSPWGGSYEQYF.

This chain connects TRBV6-6 to TRBJ1-5; 12 bases are a match to TRBD1. V was clipped by 6 bases and J by 3 bases; unmatched bases: 6. CDR3 length: 16 residues. Germline values: CDR1 MNHNY, CDR2 SVGAGI (reference sequence). The CDR3, as DNA: TGTGCCAGCAGGCCCCGGGACAGGGGGCACAATCAGCCCCAGCATTTT. This codes for CASRPRDRGHNQPQHF.

The chain combines TRBV7-8 with TRBJ2-6; a weak D match, TRBD1 (6 bases). The CDR3 consists of 15 residues. The V gene lost 5 bases and the J gene lost 2 bases, with 10 bases spanning the gap. Germline V gene sequence: CDR1 SGHVS, CDR2 FQNEAQ. The CDR3 here is CASSPGQPGANVLTF. The CDR3, as DNA: TGTGCCAGCAGCCCCGGACAGCCTGGGGCCAACGTCCTGACTTTC.

The chain joins TRBV5-5 to TRBJ2-3; TRBD1 matches 8 bases. The CDR3 spans 15 residues. CDR1 and CDR2 from the germline V gene are SGHKS and YYEKEE (reference sequence). V lost 4 bases and J lost 1; bases outside the gene matches: 5. CDR3 in amino acids: CASSPTGARTDTQYF. DNA of the CDR3: TGTGCCAGCAGCCCGACAGGGGCCCGCACAGATACGCAGTATTTT. Variable domain in full (rest from reference TRBV5-5 and TRBJ2-3): DAGVTQSPTHLIKTRGQQVTLRCSPISGHKSVSWYQQVLGQGPQFIFQYYEKEERGRGNFPDRFSARQFPNYSSELNVNALLLGDSALYLCASSPTGARTDTQYFGPGTRLTVL.

V and J are TRBV7-2 and TRBJ2-1; TRBD2 matches 10 bases. The CDR3 has 15 residues. Unmatched junction bases numbered 3, after V lost 5 bases and J lost 2 bases. Germline loops: CDR1 SGHTA, CDR2 FQGNSA. The CDR3 spells CASSNSGGAYNEQFF. The CDR3 DNA reads TGTGCCAGCAGCAACAGCGGGGGGGCCTACAATGAGCAGTTCTTC.

In this sample, this clone turned up once. The V call is TRBV5-1, the J call TRBJ1-2; 10 positions match TRBD1. Germline CDR1 is SGHRS and CDR2 is YFSETQ. Germline trimming cut 4 bases from V and 4 bases from J; bases unmatched to any gene: 10. The CDR3 consists of 16 residues. As DNA, the CDR3 is TGCGCCAGCAGCCCCTCGACAGGGGGCGGCGGCTATGGCTACACCTTC. It yields the protein CASSPSTGGGGYGYTF.

The chain links TRBV7-9 to TRBJ2-1, with 8 positions matching TRBD2. The CDR3 consists of 12 residues. With 1 base clipped from V and 13 bases from J, the junction kept 3 bases outside the gene matches. Germline loops: CDR1 SEHNR, CDR2 FQNEAQ (reference sequence). CDR3 coding DNA: TGTGCCAGCAGCTTAGGACTAGCGTATCAGTTCTTC. Amino acids: CASSLGLAYQFF.

This clone was observed a few times. V and J are TRBV3-1 (or the pseudogene TRBV3-2) and TRBJ2-1; the match to TRBD2 covers 8 bases. The CDR3 runs 14 residues. The ends lost 4 bases at V and 10 bases at J; junction bases unmatched: 9. Looked up from germline, CDR1 is LGHDT and CDR2 is YNNKEL (reference sequence). The CDR3 DNA is TGTGCCAGCAGCCTAGCGGGGCCACGGTGGGAGCAGTTCTTC. Amino acid sequence: CASSLAGPRWEQFF.

The V and J genes are TRBV7-2 and TRBJ2-7; 7 nucleotides match TRBD2. J was trimmed by 3 bases and V by 1 base; bases with no gene match: 0. This CDR3 region has 13 residues. Germline CDR1 and CDR2: SGHTA and FQGNSA. The CDR3 protein is CASSLGGGYEQYF. In DNA form, the CDR3 reads TGTGCCAGCAGCTTAGGCGGGGGCTACGAGCAGTACTTC. Full variable domain (rest looked up from reference TRBV7-2 and TRBJ2-7): GAGVSQSPSNKVTEKGKDVELRCDPISGHTALYWYRQSLGQGLEFLIYFQGNSAPDKSGLPSDRFSAERTGGSVSTLTIQRTQQEDSAVYLCASSLGGGYEQYFGPGTRLTVT.

In its sample, this clone was seen a few times. The V call is TRBV7-3, the J call TRBJ1-5, with D possibly being TRBD1 (5 bases). Germline V gene lookup returns CDR1 SGHTA and CDR2 FQGTGA. The germline V and J ends were trimmed by 2 bases and 6 bases, with 8 bases remaining between them. This CDR3 is 13 amino acids long. The chain's CDR3 is CASSLGASQPQHF. DNA for the CDR3: TGTGCCAGCAGCTTAGGGGCTAGTCAGCCCCAGCATTTT.

V is TRBV19 and J is TRBJ1-5, with D possibly being TRBD1 (6 bases). Germline loops: CDR1 LNHDA, CDR2 SQIVND (reference sequence). The CDR3 runs 18 residues. V gave up 4 bases and J gave up 2 bases, with 21 bases separating them. The CDR3 spells CASSKGGTAYWGNQPQHF. CDR3 coding DNA: TGTGCCAGTAGTAAGGGGGGGACTGCATATTGGGGCAATCAGCCCCAGCATTTT.

This clone has only one observation. This sequence joins TRBV16 and TRBJ1-5, with 7 nucleotides matching TRBD1. The CDR3 extends over 18 amino acids. The germline V gene has CDR1 KGHSY and CDR2 FQNENV. V gave up 3 bases and J gave up 0 bases; unmatched junction bases: 11. In nucleotides, the CDR3 is TGTGCCAGCAGCCAGTACCCCGGGACAGTCGATAGCAATCAGCCCCAGCATTTT. Its protein is CASSQYPGTVDSNQPQHF.

This chain uses TRBV2 with TRBJ2-4, with a tentative D call TRBD1 (6 bases). This CDR3 region has 15 residues. Germline V gives CDR1 SNHLY, CDR2 FYNNEI. Trimming removed 6 bases at V and 7 bases at J, with 19 bases between. CDR3 protein: CASRRWVQGSNIQYF. CDR3 nucleotides: TGTGCCAGCAGGCGGTGGGTACAGGGAAGTAACATTCAGTACTTC.

The CDR3 reads CASSQDLSRRGNEQFF. The DNA of the CDR3 is TGTGCCAGCAGCCAAGATCTGTCCCGGAGGGGCAATGAGCAGTTCTTC. The J gene is TRBJ2-1, the V gene TRBV3-1 (or the pseudogene TRBV3-2), with D perhaps matching TRBD2 (6 bases). Germline V lookup: CDR1 LGHDT, CDR2 YNNKEL (reference sequence). V was pared by 0 bases and J by 6 bases, with 15 bases between. This CDR3 has 16 amino acids.

Only a few counts were recorded for this clone. CDR3 protein: CASSLPYYEQYF. DNA of the CDR3: TGTGCCAGCAGCCTGCCCTACTACGAGCAGTACTTC. This sequence joins TRBV7-9 and TRBJ2-7; D is unresolved. Germline assignment: CDR1 SEHNR and CDR2 FQNEAQ (reference sequence). The CDR3 runs to 12 residues. V was trimmed by 5 bases and J by 3 bases, leaving 8 bases between them. The variable domain in full, with the rest retrieved from reference TRBV7-9 and TRBJ2-7, is DTGVSQNPRHKITKRGQNVTFRCDPISEHNRLYWYRQTLGQGPEFLTYFQNEAQLEKSRLLSDRFSAERPKGSFSTLEIQRTEQGDSAMYLCASSLPYYEQYFGPGTRLTVT.

V gene TRBV25-1 combines with J gene TRBJ2-1; weak D call: TRBD2 (6 bases). The CDR3 is 17 residues long. Per germline, CDR1 MGHDK and CDR2 SYGVNS. Trimming stripped 3 bases from V and 5 bases from J, with 20 bases between. The CDR3 sequence: CASSETRVEGIHNEQFF. The CDR3 DNA reads as TGTGCCAGCAGTGAGACAAGGGTGGAGGGGATTCACAATGAGCAGTTCTTC.

The chain couples TRBV5-1 to TRBJ2-1; D is unresolved. The germline V and J ends were trimmed by 0 bases and 4 bases, with 11 bases remaining between them. The V gene's germline CDR1 is SGHRS and CDR2 YFSETQ. The CDR3 has 15 amino acids. CDR3 DNA sequence: TGCGCCAGCAGCTTGGCCCAGGTCTTGTACAATGAGCAGTTCTTC. Translation gives CASSLAQVLYNEQFF.

The chain combines TRBV7-2 with TRBJ1-4; D is unclear. Germline V lookup: CDR1 SGHTA, CDR2 FQGNSA. The CDR3 sequence is 13 residues long. Trimming left V 5 bases short and J 7 bases short, with 11 bases between. The DNA of the CDR3 is TGTGCCAGCAGCATCGACCAGGCTGAAAAACTGTTTTTT. Translated: CASSIDQAEKLFF. Full variable domain (remainder filled in from reference TRBV7-2 and TRBJ1-4): GAGVSQSPSNKVTEKGKDVELRCDPISGHTALYWYRQSLGQGLEFLIYFQGNSAPDKSGLPSDRFSAERTGGSVSTLTIQRTQQEDSAVYLCASSIDQAEKLFFGSGTQLSVL.